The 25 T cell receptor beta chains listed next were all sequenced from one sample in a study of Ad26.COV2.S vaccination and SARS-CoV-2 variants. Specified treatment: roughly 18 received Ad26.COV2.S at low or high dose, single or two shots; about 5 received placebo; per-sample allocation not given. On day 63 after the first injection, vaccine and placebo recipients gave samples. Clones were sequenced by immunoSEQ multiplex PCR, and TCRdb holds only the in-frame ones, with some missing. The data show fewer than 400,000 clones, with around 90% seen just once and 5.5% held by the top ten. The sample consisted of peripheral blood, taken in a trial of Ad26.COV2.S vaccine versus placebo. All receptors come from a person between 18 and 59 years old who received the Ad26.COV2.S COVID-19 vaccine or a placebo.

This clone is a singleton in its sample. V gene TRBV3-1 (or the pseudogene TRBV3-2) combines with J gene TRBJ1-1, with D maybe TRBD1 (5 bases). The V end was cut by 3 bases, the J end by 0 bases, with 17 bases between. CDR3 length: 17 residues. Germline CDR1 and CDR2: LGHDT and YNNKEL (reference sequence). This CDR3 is CASSHGGTGLLNTEAFF. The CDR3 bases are TGTGCCAGCAGCCATGGAGGTACAGGACTATTGAACACTGAAGCTTTCTTT.

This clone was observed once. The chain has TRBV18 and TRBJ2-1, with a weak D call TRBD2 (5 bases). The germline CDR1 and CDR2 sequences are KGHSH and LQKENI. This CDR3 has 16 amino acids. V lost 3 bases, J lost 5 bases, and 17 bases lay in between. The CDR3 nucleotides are TGTGCCAGCTCACCCCTCCCGGAGGTTGGGAACAATGAGCAGTTCTTC. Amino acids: CASSPLPEVGNNEQFF.

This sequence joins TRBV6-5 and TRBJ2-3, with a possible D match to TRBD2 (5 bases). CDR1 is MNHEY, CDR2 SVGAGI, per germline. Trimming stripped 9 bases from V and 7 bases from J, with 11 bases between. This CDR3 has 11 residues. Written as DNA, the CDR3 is TGTGCCAGTTCGCCCGGGAATACGCAGTATTTT. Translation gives CASSPGNTQYF.

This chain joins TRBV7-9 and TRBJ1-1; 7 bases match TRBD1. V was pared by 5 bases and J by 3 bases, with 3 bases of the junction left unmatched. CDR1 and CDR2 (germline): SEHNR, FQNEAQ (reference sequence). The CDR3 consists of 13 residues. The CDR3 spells CASSLDRDTEAFF. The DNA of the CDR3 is TGTGCCAGCAGCCTTGACAGGGACACTGAAGCTTTCTTT. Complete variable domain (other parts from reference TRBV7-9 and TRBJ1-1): DTGVSQNPRHKITKRGQNVTFRCDPISEHNRLYWYRQTLGQGPEFLTYFQNEAQLEKSRLLSDRFSAERPKGSFSTLEIQRTEQGDSAMYLCASSLDRDTEAFFGQGTRLTVV.

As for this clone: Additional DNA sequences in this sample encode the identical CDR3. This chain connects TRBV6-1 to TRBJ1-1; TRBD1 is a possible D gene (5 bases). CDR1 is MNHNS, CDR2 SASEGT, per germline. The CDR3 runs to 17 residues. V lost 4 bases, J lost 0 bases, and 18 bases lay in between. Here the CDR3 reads CASSVPGRYPLNTEAFF. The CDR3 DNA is TGTGCCAGCAGTGTACCGGGACGTTACCCTTTGAACACTGAAGCTTTCTTT.

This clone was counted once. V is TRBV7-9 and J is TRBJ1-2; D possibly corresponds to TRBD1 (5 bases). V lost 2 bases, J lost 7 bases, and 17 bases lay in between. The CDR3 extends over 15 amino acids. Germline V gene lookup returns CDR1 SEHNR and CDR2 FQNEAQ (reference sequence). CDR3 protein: CASSLNRVRAGGYTF. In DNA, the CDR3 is TGTGCCAGCAGCTTAAATCGGGTCAGGGCTGGTGGCTACACCTTC.

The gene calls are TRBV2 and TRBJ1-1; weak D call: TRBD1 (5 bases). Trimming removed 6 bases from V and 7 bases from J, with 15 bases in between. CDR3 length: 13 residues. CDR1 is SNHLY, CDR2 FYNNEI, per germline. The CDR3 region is CASSGARWGEAFF. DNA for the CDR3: TGTGCCAGCAGCGGGGCTCGATGGGGTGAAGCTTTCTTT.

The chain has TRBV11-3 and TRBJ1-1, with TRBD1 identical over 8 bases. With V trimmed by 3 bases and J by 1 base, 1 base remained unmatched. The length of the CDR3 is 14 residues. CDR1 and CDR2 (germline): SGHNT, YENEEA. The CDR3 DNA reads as TGTGCCAGCAGCTTGGGACAGGAGAACACTGAAGCTTTCTTT. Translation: CASSLGQENTEAFF.

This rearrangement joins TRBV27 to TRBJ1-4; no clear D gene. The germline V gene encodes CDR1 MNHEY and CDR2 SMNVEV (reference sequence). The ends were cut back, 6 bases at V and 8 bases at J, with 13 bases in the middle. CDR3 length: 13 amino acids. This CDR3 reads CASRRSPWEKLFF. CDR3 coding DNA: TGTGCCAGCAGGAGGTCCCCGTGGGAAAAACTGTTTTTT. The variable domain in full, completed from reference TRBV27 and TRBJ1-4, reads EAQVTQNPRYLITVTGKKLTVTCSQNMNHEYMSWYRQDPGLGLRQIYYSMNVEVTDKGDVPEGYKVSRKEKRNFPLILESPSPNQTSLYFCASRRSPWEKLFFGSGTQLSVL.

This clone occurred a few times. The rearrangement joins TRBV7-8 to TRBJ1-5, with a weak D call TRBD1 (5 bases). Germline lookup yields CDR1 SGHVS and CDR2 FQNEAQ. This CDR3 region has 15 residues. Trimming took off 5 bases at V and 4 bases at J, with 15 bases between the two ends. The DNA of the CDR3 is TGTGCCAGCAGCCCGAGGGAGGGGATAAATCAGCCCCAGCATTTT. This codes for CASSPREGINQPQHF.

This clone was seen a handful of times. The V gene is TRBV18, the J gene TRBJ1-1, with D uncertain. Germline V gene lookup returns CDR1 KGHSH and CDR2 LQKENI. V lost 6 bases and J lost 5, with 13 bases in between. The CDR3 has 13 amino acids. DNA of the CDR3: TGTGCCAGCTCCCCCTCACGGGAGACTGAAGCTTTCTTT. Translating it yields CASSPSRETEAFF.

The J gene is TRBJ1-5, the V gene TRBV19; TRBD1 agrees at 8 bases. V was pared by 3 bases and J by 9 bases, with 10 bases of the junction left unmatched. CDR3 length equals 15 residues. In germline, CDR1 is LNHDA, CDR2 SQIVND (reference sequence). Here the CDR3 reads CASSIPGTGLRPQHF. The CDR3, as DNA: TGTGCCAGTAGTATCCCCGGGACAGGCTTGAGGCCCCAGCATTTT.

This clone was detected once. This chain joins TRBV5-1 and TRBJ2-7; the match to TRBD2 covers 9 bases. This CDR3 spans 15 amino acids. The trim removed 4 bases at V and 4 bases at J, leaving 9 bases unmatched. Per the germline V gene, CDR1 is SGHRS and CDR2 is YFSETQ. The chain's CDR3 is CASSRDGSGGYEQYF. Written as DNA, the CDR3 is TGCGCCAGCAGCCGGGATGGTAGCGGGGGATACGAGCAGTACTTC.

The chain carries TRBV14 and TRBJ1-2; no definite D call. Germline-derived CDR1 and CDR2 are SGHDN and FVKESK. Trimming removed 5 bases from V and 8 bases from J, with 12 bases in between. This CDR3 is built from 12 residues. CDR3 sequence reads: CASSLAGYGYTF. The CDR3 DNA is TGTGCCAGCAGCTTAGCCGGGTACGGCTACACCTTC.

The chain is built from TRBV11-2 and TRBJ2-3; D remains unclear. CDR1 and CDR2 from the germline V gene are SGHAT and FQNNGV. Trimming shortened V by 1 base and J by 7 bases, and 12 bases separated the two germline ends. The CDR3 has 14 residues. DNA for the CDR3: TGTGCCAGCAGCTTAGTTGAGGCAGCACATACGCAGTATTTT. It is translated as CASSLVEAAHTQYF.

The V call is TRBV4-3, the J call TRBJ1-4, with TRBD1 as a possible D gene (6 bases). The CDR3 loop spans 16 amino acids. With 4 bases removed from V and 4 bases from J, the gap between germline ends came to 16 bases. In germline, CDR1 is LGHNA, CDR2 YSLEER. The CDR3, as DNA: TGCGCCAGCAGCCCCTACTCCACAGGGCTTAATGAAAAACTGTTTTTT. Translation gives CASSPYSTGLNEKLFF.

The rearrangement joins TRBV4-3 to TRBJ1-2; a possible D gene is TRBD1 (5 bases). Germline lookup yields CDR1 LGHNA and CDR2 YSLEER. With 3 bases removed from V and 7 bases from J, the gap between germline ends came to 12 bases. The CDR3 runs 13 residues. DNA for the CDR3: TGCGCCAGCAGCCATACCGGGGCCCGTGGCTACACCTTC. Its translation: CASSHTGARGYTF.

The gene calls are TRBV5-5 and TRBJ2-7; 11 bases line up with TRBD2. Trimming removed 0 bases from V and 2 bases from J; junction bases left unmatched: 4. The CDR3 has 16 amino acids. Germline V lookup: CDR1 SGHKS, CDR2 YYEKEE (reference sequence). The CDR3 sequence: CASSLEGSGRAYEQYV. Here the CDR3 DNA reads TGTGCCAGCAGCTTGGAAGGTAGCGGGAGGGCCTACGAGCAGTACGTC.

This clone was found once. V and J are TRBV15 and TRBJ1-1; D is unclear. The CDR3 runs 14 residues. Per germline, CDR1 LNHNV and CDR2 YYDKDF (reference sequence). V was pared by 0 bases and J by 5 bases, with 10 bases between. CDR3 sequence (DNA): TGTGCCACCAGCAGAGATCAAGTTACGACTGAAGCTTTCTTT. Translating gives CATSRDQVTTEAFF.

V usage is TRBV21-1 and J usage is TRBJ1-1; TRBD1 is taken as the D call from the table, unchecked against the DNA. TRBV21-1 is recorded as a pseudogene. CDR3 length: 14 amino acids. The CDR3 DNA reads TGTGCCAGCAAGGAAAACAGGGGGAGTGCTGAAGCTTTCTTT. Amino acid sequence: CASKENRGSAEAFF.

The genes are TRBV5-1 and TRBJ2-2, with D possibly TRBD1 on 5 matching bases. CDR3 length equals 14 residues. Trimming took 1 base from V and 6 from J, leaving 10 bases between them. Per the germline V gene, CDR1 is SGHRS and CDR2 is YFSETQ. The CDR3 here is CASSLSGNPGELFF. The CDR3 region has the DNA TGCGCCAGCAGCTTGTCAGGGAATCCCGGGGAGCTGTTTTTT.

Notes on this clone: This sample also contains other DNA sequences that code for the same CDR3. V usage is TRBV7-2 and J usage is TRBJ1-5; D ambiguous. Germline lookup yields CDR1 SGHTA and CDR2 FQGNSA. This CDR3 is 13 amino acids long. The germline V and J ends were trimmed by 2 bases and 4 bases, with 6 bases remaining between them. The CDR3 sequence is CASSLRGNQPQHF. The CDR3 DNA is TGTGCCAGCAGCTTAAGAGGGAATCAGCCCCAGCATTTT.

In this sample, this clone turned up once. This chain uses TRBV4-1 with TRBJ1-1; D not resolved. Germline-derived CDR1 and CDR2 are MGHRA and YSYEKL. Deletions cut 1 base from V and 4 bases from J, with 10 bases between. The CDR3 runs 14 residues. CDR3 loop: CASSQAKWGTEAFF. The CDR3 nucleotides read TGCGCCAGCAGCCAAGCCAAGTGGGGCACTGAAGCTTTCTTT.

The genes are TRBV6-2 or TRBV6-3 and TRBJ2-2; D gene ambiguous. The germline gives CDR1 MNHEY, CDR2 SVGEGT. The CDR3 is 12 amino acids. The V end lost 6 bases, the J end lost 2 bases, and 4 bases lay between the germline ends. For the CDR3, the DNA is TGTGCCAGCAGGTACAACACCGGGGAGCTGTTTTTT. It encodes CASRYNTGELFF.

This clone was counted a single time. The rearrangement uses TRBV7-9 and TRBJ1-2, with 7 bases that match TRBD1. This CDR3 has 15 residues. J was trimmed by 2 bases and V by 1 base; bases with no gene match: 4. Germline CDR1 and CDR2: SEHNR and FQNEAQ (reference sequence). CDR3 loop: CASSLGQGRNYGYTF. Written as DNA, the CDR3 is TGTGCCAGCAGCTTAGGACAGGGACGAAACTATGGCTACACCTTC.